This T cell receptor (beta chain) emerged from a study of blood T cell repertoires in COVID-19. About the study: Italy, Spain and the United States were the sources of the convalescent and acute COVID-19 samples. PBMCs, B-cell-depleted T cells, or T cells provided the cDNA or gDNA that made up the material.

The germline gives CDR1 MNHEY, CDR2 SVGAGI. V shed 5 bases and J shed 4 bases, with 14 bases lying between them. CDR3 length: 14 amino acids. Authors' methods: From reference gene primer amplification, estimates of nucleated cell counts were derived. Libraries were prepared by immunoSEQ multiplex PCR; TCRdb keeps only in-frame clonotypes and omits some of them. Clone size and the V and J calls come from that table; the DNA yielded D and trimming. This sample yields approximately 80,000 clones, of which 88% are seen a single time; less than 9% belongs to the top ten. Sample: peripheral blood. V and J are TRBV6-5 and TRBJ2-5, with D possibly matching TRBD2 (5 bases). This TCR came from an elderly woman with acute or convalescent COVID-19. The CDR3 DNA is TGTGCCAGCAGTCCTGGTCTGAGCGGAGAGACCCAGTACTTC. Amino acid sequence: CASSPGLSGETQYF.